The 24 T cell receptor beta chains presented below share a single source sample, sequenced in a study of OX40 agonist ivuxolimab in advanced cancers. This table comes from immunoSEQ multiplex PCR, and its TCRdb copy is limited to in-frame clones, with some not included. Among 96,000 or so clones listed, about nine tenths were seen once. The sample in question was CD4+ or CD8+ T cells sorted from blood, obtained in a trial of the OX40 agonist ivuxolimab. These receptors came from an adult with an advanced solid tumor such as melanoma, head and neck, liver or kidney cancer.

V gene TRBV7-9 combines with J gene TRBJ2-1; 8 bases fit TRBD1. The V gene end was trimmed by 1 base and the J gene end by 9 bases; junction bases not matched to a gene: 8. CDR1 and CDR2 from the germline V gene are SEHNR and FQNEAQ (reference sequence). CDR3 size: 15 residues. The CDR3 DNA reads TGTGCCAGCAGCTTAGGGACAGGGAGTATTGGTGAGCAGTTCTTC. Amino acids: CASSLGTGSIGEQFF.

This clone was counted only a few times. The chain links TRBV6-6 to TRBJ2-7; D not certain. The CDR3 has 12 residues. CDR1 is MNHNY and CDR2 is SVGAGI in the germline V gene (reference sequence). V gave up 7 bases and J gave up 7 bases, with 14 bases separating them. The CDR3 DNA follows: TGTGCCAGCAAACGCGGAGACCTTGAGCAGTACTTC. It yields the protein CASKRGDLEQYF.

CDR3 residues: CASSSTYEQYF. CDR3 sequence (DNA): TGTGCCAGCAGCTCAACCTACGAGCAGTACTTC. The chain combines TRBV5-8 with TRBJ2-7; no clear D. There are 11 residues in the CDR3. Per the germline V gene, CDR1 is SGHTS and CDR2 is YDEGEE. Trimming pared 3 bases from V and 2 bases from J, leaving 3 bases between.

The CDR3 coding sequence is TGCGCCAGCAGCCAAGAGTTCGGGACAGGGGGACAGCCCCAGCATTTT. Residues: CASSQEFGTGGQPQHF. V usage is TRBV4-3 and J usage is TRBJ1-5; 11 bases align to TRBD1. The CDR3 is 16 residues long. The V gene's germline CDR1 is LGHNA and CDR2 YSLEER. V dropped 0 bases and J dropped 7; count of bases not matched to a gene: 5.

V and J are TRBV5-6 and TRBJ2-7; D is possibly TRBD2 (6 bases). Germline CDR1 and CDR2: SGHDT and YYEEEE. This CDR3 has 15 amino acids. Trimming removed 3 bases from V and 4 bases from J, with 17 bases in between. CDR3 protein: CASSWAGRNPYEQYF. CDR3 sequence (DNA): TGTGCCAGCAGCTGGGCGGGACGGAACCCTTACGAGCAGTACTTC.

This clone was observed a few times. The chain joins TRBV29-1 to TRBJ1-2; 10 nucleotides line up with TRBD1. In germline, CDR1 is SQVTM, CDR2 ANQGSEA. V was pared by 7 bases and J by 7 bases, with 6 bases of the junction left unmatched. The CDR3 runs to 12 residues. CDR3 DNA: TGCAGCGACGGGACAGGGGCGGGTGGCTACACCTTC. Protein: CSDGTGAGGYTF.

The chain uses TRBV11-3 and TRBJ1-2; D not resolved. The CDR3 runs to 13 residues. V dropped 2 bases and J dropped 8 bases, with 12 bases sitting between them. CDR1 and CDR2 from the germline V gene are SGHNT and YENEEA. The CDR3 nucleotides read TGTGCCAGCAGCTTATTGCCTCATTGGGGCTACACCTTC. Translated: CASSLLPHWGYTF.

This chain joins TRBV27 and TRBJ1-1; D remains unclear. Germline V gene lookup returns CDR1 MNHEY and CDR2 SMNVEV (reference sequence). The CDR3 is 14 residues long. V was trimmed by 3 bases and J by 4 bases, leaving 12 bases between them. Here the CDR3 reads CASSLRDTLTEAFF. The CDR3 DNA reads TGTGCCAGCAGTTTGAGAGACACGCTCACTGAAGCTTTCTTT.

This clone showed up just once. CDR3 bases: TGTGCCAGCAGCCAAGATCGGGGGGCAAACACCGGGGAGCTGTTTTTT. It codes for CASSQDRGANTGELFF. The genes are TRBV4-2 and TRBJ2-2, with a tentative D call TRBD2 (7 bases). The CDR3 totals 16 residues. Trimming pared 0 bases from V and 2 bases from J, leaving 10 bases between. Germline V gene data show CDR1 as LGHNA and CDR2 as YNFKEQ.

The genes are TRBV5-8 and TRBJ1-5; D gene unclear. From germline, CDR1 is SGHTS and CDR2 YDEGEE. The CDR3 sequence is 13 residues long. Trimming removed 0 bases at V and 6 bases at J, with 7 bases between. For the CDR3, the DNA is TGTGCCAGCAGCTTGGTCAAGGGTCAGCCCCAGCATTTT. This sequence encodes CASSLVKGQPQHF.

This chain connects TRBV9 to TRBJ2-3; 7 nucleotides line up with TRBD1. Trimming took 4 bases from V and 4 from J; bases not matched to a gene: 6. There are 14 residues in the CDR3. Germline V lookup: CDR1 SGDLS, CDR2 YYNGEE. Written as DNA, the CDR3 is TGTGCCAGCAGCTCAGGGACAGAGGCAGATACGCAGTATTTT. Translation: CASSSGTEADTQYF.

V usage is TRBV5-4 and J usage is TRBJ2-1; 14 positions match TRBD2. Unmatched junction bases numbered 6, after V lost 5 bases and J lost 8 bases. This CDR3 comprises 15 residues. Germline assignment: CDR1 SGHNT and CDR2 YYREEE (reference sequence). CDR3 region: CASRLGTSGSYEQFF. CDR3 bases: TGTGCCAGCAGACTGGGGACTAGCGGGAGTTATGAGCAGTTCTTC.

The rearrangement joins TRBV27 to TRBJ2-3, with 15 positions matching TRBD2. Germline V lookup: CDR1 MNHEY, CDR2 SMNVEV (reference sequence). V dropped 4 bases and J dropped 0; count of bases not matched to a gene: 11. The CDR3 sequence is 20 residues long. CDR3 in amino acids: CASSSGTSGRTAPSTDTQYF. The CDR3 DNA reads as TGTGCCAGCAGTTCCGGGACTAGCGGGAGGACAGCCCCTAGCACAGATACGCAGTATTTT.

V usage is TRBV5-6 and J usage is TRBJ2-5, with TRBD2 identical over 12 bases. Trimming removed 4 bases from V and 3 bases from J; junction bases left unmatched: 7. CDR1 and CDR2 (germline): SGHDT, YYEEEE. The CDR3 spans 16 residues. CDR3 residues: CASSVRLAGEEETQYF. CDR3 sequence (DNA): TGTGCCAGCAGCGTTCGACTAGCGGGAGAGGAAGAGACCCAGTACTTC.

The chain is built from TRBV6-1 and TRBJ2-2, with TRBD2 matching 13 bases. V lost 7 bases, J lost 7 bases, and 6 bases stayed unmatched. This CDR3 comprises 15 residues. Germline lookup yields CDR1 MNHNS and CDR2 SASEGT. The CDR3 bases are TGTGCCAGCATTGGACTAGCGGGAGCAAGCGGGGAGCTGTTTTTT. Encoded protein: CASIGLAGASGELFF.

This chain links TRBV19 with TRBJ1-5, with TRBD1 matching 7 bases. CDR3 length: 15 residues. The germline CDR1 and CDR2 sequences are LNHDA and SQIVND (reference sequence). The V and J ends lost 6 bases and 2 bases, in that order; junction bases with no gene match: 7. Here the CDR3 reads CASSKDRAGNQPQHF. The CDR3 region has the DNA TGTGCCAGTAGCAAAGACAGGGCTGGCAATCAGCCCCAGCATTTT.

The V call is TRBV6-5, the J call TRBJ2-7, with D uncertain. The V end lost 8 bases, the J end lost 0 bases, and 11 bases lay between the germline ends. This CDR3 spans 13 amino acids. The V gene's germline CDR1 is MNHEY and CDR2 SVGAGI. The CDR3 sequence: CASRPIRSYEQYF. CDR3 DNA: TGTGCCAGCCGACCGATCCGCTCCTACGAGCAGTACTTC.

CDR3 sequence: CASSSGFEQYF. The CDR3 DNA sequence: TGTGCCAGCAGTTCAGGCTTTGAGCAGTACTTC. The rearrangement joins TRBV6-5 to TRBJ2-5; D not certain. The germline V and J ends were trimmed by 4 bases and 11 bases, with 11 bases remaining between them. The CDR3 extends over 11 amino acids. The germline gives CDR1 MNHEY, CDR2 SVGAGI.

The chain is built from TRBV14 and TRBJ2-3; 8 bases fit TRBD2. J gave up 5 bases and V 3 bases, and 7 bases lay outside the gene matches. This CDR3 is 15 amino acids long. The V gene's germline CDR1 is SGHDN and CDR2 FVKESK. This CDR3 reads CASSQGLVRRDTQYF. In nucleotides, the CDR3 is TGTGCCAGCAGCCAGGGACTAGTTAGGCGAGATACGCAGTATTTT.

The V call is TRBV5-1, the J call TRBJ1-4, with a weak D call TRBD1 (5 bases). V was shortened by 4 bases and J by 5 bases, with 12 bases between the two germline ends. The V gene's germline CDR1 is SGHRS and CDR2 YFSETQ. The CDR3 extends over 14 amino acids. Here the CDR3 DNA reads TGCGCCAGCAGCCTGGGGGTAGGAAATGAAAAACTGTTTTTT. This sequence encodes CASSLGVGNEKLFF.

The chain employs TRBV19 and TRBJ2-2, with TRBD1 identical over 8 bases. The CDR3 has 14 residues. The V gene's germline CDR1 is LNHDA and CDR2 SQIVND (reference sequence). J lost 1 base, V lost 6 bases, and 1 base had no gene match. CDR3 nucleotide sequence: TGTGCCAGTAGGGACAGGGTGAACACCGGGGAGCTGTTTTTT. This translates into CASRDRVNTGELFF.

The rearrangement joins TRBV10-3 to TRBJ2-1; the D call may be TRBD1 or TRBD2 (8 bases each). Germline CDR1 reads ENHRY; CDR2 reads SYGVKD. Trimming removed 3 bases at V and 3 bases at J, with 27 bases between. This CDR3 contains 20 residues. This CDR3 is CAISDRTGKRTSPNYNEQFF. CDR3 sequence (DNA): TGTGCCATCAGTGACCGGACAGGGAAGAGGACTAGCCCCAACTACAATGAGCAGTTCTTC.

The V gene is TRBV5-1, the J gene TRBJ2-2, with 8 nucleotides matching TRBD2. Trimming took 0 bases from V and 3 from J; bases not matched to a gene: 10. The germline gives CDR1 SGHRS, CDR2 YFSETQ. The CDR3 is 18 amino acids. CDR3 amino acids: CASSLDLTSGSDTGELFF. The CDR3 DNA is TGCGCCAGCAGCTTGGACCTTACAAGCGGGAGTGACACCGGGGAGCTGTTTTTT.

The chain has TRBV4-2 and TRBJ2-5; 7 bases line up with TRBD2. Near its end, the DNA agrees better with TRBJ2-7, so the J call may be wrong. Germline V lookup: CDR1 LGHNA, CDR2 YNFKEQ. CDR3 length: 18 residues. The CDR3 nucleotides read TGTGCCAGCAGCCAAGGAGCTTCCTCTAGCGGAAGCTCCTACGAGCAGTACTTC. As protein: CASSQGASSSGSSYEQYF.